Presented here are 10 T cell receptor beta chains from one specimen sequenced in a study of identical twins' blood T cells. TCRdb fed the 5' RACE reads into MiXCR, producing one record per CDR3 protein. This table has 350,000 to 400,000 distinct CDR3 sequences, roughly 27% appearing once. Material: PBMCs. The receptors were gathered from a woman aged 18-49 years in good health.

The chain is built from TRBV2 and TRBJ2-3; perhaps D is TRBD1 or TRBD2 (5 bases each). Per the germline V gene, CDR1 is SNHLY and CDR2 is FYNNEI. CDR3 size: 16 residues. CDR3 sequence: CSSARRGRSSTDTQYF. The CDR3 DNA reads TGTTCCTCAGCCCGCCGGGGACGCTCTAGCACAGATACGCAGTATTTT. The full variable domain, rest sourced from reference TRBV2 and TRBJ2-3, is EPEVTQTPSHQVTQMGQEVILRCVPISNHLYFYWYRQILGQKVEFLVSFYNNEISEKSEIFDDQFSVERPDGSNFTLKIRSTKLEDSAMYFCSSARRGRSSTDTQYFGPGTRLTVL.

The rearrangement links TRBV29-1 to TRBJ1-2; D remains unclear. Looked up from germline, CDR1 is SQVTM and CDR2 is ANQGSEA. This CDR3 region has 14 residues. The germline V and J ends were trimmed by 2 bases and 4 bases, with 14 bases remaining between them. This CDR3 reads CSVESSREFYGYTF. The DNA for the CDR3 is TGCAGCGTTGAATCTTCCCGGGAGTTCTATGGCTACACCTTC. Using reference TRBV29-1 and TRBJ1-2 for the parts outside the CDR3, the full variable domain is SAVISQKPSRDICQRGTSLTIQCQVDSQVTMMFWYRQQPGQSLTLIATANQGSEATYESGFVIDKFPISRPNLTFSTLTVSNMSPEDSSIYLCSVESSREFYGYTFGSGTRLTVV.

Points on this clonotype: Compared with germline, one end of the junction differs, possibly owing to a read error. V gene TRBV5-1 combines with J gene TRBJ1-2; 8 nucleotides agree with TRBD1. Per germline, CDR1 SGHRS and CDR2 YFSETQ. CDR3 size: 15 residues. CDR3 in amino acids: CAGSLEAGGTYGYTF. The CDR3 DNA sequence: TGCGCCGGCAGCTTGGAGGCAGGGGGCACCTATGGCTACACCTTC.

This clonotype was counted between two and nine times. The rearrangement links TRBV19 to TRBJ2-1, with D perhaps matching TRBD1 (5 bases). The CDR3 contains 15 residues. Deletions cut 6 bases from V and 0 bases from J, with 12 bases between. Germline CDR1 and CDR2: LNHDA and SQIVND (reference sequence). CDR3 protein: CASRLDSSSYNEQFF. CDR3 nucleotides: TGTGCCAGTAGGTTAGACAGCAGCTCCTACAATGAGCAGTTCTTC.

The table lists this clonotype with a few counts. The chain has TRBV7-2 and TRBJ1-2; 8 bases agree with TRBD1. V was clipped by 0 bases and J by 7 bases; unmatched bases: 7. The CDR3 has 15 residues. The germline gives CDR1 SGHTA, CDR2 FQGNSA. CDR3 sequence (DNA): TGTGCCAGCAGCTTAGCGCCCGGGACAGGATTTGGCTACACCTTC. This encodes CASSLAPGTGFGYTF.

This clonotype was picked up a small number of times. This rearrangement joins TRBV6-1 to TRBJ1-2, with a tentative D call TRBD1 (5 bases). The CDR3 is made up of 14 amino acids. Deletions cut 6 bases from V and 6 bases from J, with 17 bases between. The V gene's germline CDR1 is MNHNS and CDR2 SASEGT. The CDR3 nucleotides read TGTGCCAGCAGGGAGACCGACAAGACAGATGGCTACACCTTC. It is translated as CASRETDKTDGYTF.

This clonotype was picked up one time. This clone may be a read error of a much larger clone one base away. The chain employs TRBV11-2 and TRBJ1-5, with 8 bases lining up with TRBD1. The CDR3 runs to 15 residues. Germline assignment: CDR1 SGHAT and CDR2 FQNNGV. CDR3 sequence reads: CAGSFSGGVGQPQHF. CDR3 sequence (DNA): TGTGCCGGCAGCTTCTCAGGGGGCGTGGGTCAGCCCCAGCATTTT.

The chain is built from TRBV7-6 and TRBJ2-1, with D uncertain. Germline V gene data show CDR1 as SGHVS and CDR2 as FNYEAQ. This CDR3 is built from 15 residues. V was trimmed by 4 bases and J by 9 bases, leaving 19 bases between them. Written as DNA, the CDR3 is TGTGCCAGCAGCTGGGGTTTTGCGGTCAGAGGTGAGCAGTTCTTC. It specifies CASSWGFAVRGEQFF.

This clonotype was picked up one time. Being one base from a much bigger clone, this may be a read error. This chain connects TRBV11-1 to TRBJ2-1, with D unresolved. Trimming took off 5 bases at V and 9 bases at J, with 14 bases between the two ends. The germline V gene encodes CDR1 SGHAT and CDR2 FQDESV (reference sequence). There are 13 residues in the CDR3. The CDR3 sequence: CASSPLWRTEQFF. The DNA of the CDR3 is TGTGCCAGCAGCCCATTGTGGCGGACTGAGCAGTTCTTC.

The chain recombines TRBV11-2 with TRBJ1-1, with D unresolved. CDR3 length equals 15 residues. Germline CDR1 SGHAT, CDR2 FQNNGV. The ends were cut back, 0 bases at V and 9 bases at J, with 17 bases in the middle. CDR3: CASSLDPVSSSKAFF. The CDR3 DNA reads TGTGCCAGCAGCTTAGACCCCGTTTCGTCCTCTAAAGCTTTCTTT.